These 3 T cell receptor beta chains were sequenced from one sample in a study of blood T cell repertoires in COVID-19. Method: immunoSEQ multiplex PCR; TCRdb's copy keeps in-frame clones and lacks some. The sample holds about 260,000 clones, roughly 88% seen once. Sequences were obtained from peripheral blood. The receptors stem from a woman in her 70s with COVID-19, enrolled during active disease.

The V and J genes are TRBV19 and TRBJ1-1, with TRBD1 as a possible D gene (5 bases). The CDR3 has 14 residues. The germline V gene encodes CDR1 LNHDA and CDR2 SQIVND (reference sequence). Trimming removed 7 bases at V and 5 bases at J, with 17 bases between. CDR3 sequence reads: CASKAGGGWTEAFF. CDR3 in DNA: TGTGCCAGTAAAGCAGGCGGGGGATGGACTGAAGCTTTCTTT.

This sequence joins TRBV4-2 and TRBJ1-2; 9 bases agree with TRBD1. The CDR3 is 16 amino acids. Losses at the gene ends were 2 bases for V and 5 bases for J; bases not matched to a gene: 9. Germline V CDR1 and CDR2: LGHNA, YNFKEQ. CDR3 in amino acids: CASSQPTTGTGYGYTF. CDR3 bases: TGTGCCAGCAGCCAACCTACTACCGGGACAGGGTATGGCTACACCTTC.

This chain uses TRBV7-9 with TRBJ1-4, with 9 bases identical to TRBD1. V was pared by 6 bases and J by 4 bases, with 9 bases of the junction left unmatched. The CDR3 extends over 16 amino acids. Germline V gene lookup returns CDR1 SEHNR and CDR2 FQNEAQ (reference sequence). CDR3 region: CASSYGTGWGNEKLFF. CDR3 coding DNA: TGTGCCAGCAGTTACGGGACAGGGTGGGGTAATGAAAAACTGTTTTTT.